This TCR beta chain is drawn from a study of blood T cell repertoires in COVID-19 (dated by TCRdb to about 2020). Notes on the research overall: Samples covering the acute and convalescent phases of COVID-19 were provided by collaborators in the United States, Italy and Spain. The prospective study material was composed of cDNA or gDNA derived from T cells, B-cell-depleted T cells, or PBMCs. Subjects who had been exposed to COVID-19, were actively infected with it, or had recovered from it provided the deeply sampled blood TCRbeta repertoires that made up the dataset. The repertoires were made available in a free public database intended to serve as a resource for research on the immune response to SARS-CoV-2. Samples were obtained from the ongoing ImmuneRACE study (first 160 participants) and from 1,254 subjects provided by 6 global collaborators. The sample metadata nearly always contained a de-identified subject ID, COVID-19 status, age in years and sex. HLA class I and class II types, where available, came from metadata supplied by the sample provider rather than from assay-based typing. The paper as a whole reports these results and caveats: The quantity of clinical and demographic metadata differed by source and by participant and was supplied without curation.

As for this clone: Its specific antigen is unknown. No base quality information exists; no much larger clone differs at one position.

Each collaborating institution followed its own protocols to collect whole blood in K2EDTA tubes. Collaborator samples were shipped for TCRbeta analysis as frozen whole blood, isolated PBMCs, or DNA extracted from either sample type. From cysteine to phenylalanine, the CDR3 is 15 amino acids long. Only CDR3 DNA is held: 45 bases, read in frame from base 1. Trimming leaves V shorter by 0 bases and J shorter by 6 bases, with the junction holding 4 bases beyond the gene matches. The germline V gene provides CDR1 SGHRS and CDR2 YFSETQ. The immunoSEQ Assay, a bias-controlled multiplex PCR, was used to amplify TCRbeta CDR3 regions from genomic DNA. The original pipeline was this. Within the assay, amplification of reference gene primers was used to estimate how many nucleated cells each sample contained. Sequence reads were collapsed and filtered to measure the absolute abundance of every unique TCRbeta CDR3 rearrangement. Productive Simpson clonality was computed per sample as the square root of Simpson's diversity index over productive rearrangements. Imported from immuneACCESS, the table was reduced by TCRdb to in-frame sequences with V and J called. These copies leave out some clones; in studies compared against another copy, an unresolved V gene accounts for under half, and the cause of the remainder is not known. From that table come the V and J calls and clone size; the DNA was used to work out D and trimming. For this sample there are about 520,000 clones; approximately 83% appear just once. Approximately 3.4% of the sample is held by the ten biggest clonotypes.

The receptor was isolated from a human donor in a cohort sampled during active COVID-19. Sequencing was carried out using peripheral blood. This receptor chain uses TRBV5-1 and TRBJ2-3, with 10 junctional bases fitting TRBD1. The bases read TGCGCCAGCAGCTTGGAGGGGACAGGGGTCGATACGCAGTATTTT. Its protein reads: CASSLEGTGVDTQYF. When the CDR3 is completed using the reference TRBV5-1 and TRBJ2-3 genes on either side, the full variable domain is KAGVTQTPRYLIKTRGQQVTLSCSPISGHRSVSWYQQTPGQGLQFLFEYFSETQRNKGNFPGRFSGRQFSNSRSEMNVSTLELGDSALYLCASSLEGTGVDTQYFGPGTRLTVL.